This record concerns one TCR beta chain sequence. Source study methods: Amplifying reference gene primers gave estimates of nucleated cell counts. The protocol was immunoSEQ multiplex PCR, while the TCRdb copy is restricted to in-frame clones and leaves out a portion. The DNA was the basis for D and trimming; V, J and clone size are from that table. The sample lists fewer than 350,000 clones, more than 75% occurring once. The entry originates in a study of blood T cell repertoires in COVID-19. Turning to the study itself: T cells, B-cell-depleted T cells, or PBMCs provided the cDNA or gDNA that served as material.

This CDR3 comprises 15 residues. The germline CDR1 and CDR2 sequences are WSHSY and SAAADI. V was trimmed by 0 bases and J by 0 bases, leaving 8 bases between them. Residents of approximately 25 US areas, aged about 18 to 95 years, made up the participants. The material sequenced was PBMCs or T cells enriched from blood (not recorded which). This TCR derives from a woman in her thirties or forties with acute COVID-19. The rearrangement joins TRBV10-2 to TRBJ1-2, with D perhaps TRBD1 (5 bases). The CDR3 sequence: CASSESTGANYGYTF. The CDR3 DNA follows: TGCGCCAGCAGTGAGTCTACAGGAGCTAACTATGGCTACACCTTC.